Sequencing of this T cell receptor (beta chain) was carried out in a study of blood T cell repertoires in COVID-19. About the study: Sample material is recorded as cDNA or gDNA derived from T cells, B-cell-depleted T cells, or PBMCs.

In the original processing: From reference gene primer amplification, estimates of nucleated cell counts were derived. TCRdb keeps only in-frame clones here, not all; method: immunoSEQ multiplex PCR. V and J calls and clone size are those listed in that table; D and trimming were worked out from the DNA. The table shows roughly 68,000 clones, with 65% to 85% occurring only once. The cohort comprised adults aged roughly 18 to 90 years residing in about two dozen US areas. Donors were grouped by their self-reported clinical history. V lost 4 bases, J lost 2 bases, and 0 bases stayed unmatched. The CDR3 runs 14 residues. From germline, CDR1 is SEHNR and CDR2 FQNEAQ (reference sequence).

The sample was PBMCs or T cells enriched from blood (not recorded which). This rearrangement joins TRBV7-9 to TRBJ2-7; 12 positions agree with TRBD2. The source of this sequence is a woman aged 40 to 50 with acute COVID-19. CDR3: CASSWTSGTYEQYF. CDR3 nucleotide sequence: TGTGCCAGCAGCTGGACTAGCGGGACCTACGAGCAGTACTTC.